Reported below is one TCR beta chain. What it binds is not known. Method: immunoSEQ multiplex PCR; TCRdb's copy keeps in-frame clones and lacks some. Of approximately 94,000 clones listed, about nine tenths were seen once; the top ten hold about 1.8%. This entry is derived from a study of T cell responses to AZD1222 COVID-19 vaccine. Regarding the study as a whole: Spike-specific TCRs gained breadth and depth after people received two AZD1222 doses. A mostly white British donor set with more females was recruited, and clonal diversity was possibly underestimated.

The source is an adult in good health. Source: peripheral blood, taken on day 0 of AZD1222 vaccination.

In DNA form, the CDR3 reads TGTGCCAGCAGCGTAACCGGGACTAGCGGGAGAAATGAGCAGTTCTTC. It specifies CASSVTGTSGRNEQFF. The J gene is TRBJ2-1, the V gene TRBV4-2; 14 bases match TRBD2. CDR1 and CDR2 from the germline V gene are LGHNA and YNFKEQ. The trim removed 5 bases at V and 7 bases at J, leaving 7 bases unmatched. The CDR3 is made up of 16 amino acids.